The 21 T cell receptor beta chains below all came from one sample that was sequenced in a study of T cell changes during pregnancy in multiple sclerosis. TCRdb keeps only in-frame clones here, not all; method: immunoSEQ multiplex PCR. Here the sample spans fewer than 140,000 clones, roughly nine tenths being singletons. This material consisted of peripheral blood, taken before pregnancy. These receptors originate from a female donor with multiple sclerosis, enrolled in a pregnancy study.

The J gene is TRBJ2-5, the V gene TRBV7-2; 7 bases line up with TRBD1. This CDR3 comprises 16 residues. V was pared by 4 bases and J by 4 bases, with 12 bases of the junction left unmatched. Per the germline V gene, CDR1 is SGHTA and CDR2 is FQGNSA. The CDR3 loop is CASSSQTGLSLETQYF. In DNA, the CDR3 is TGTGCCAGCAGCTCTCAGACAGGGTTGAGTTTAGAGACCCAGTACTTC.

For this clone: The sample has other DNA sequences that encode this CDR3 too. V usage is TRBV6-1 and J usage is TRBJ1-2; maybe TRBD1 (6 bases). The CDR3 runs 13 residues. From germline, CDR1 is MNHNS and CDR2 SASEGT. V shed 6 bases and J shed 2 bases, with 10 bases lying between them. Here the CDR3 reads CASSLGQNYGYTF. The DNA for the CDR3 is TGTGCCAGCAGCCTTGGACAGAACTATGGCTACACCTTC.

The genes are TRBV5-1 and TRBJ2-7; TRBD2 aligns across 16 bases. Germline CDR1 SGHRS, CDR2 YFSETQ. The V segment lost 4 bases and the J segment 4 bases; nucleotides outside the gene matches: 2. CDR3 length: 15 residues. CDR3: CASSPGLAGGYEQYF. Here the CDR3 DNA reads TGCGCCAGCAGCCCGGGACTAGCGGGGGGGTACGAGCAGTACTTC.

This sequence joins TRBV7-9 and TRBJ2-7; 11 bases agree with TRBD2. Germline assignment: CDR1 SEHNR and CDR2 FQNEAQ (reference sequence). Trimming at V came to 4 bases and at J to 1 base, leaving 6 bases not matched to a gene. The CDR3 is 16 residues long. CDR3 DNA sequence: TGTGCCAGCAGCTCCCCGGGACTAGCGGTATCCTACGAGCAGTACTTC. Translating it yields CASSSPGLAVSYEQYF.

The V call is TRBV28, the J call TRBJ2-7; 7 bases match TRBD1. Per the germline V gene, CDR1 is MDHEN and CDR2 is SYDVKM. The J segment lost 4 bases and the V segment lost 3 bases, leaving 9 bases of the junction unmatched. The CDR3 has 15 residues. The CDR3 sequence: CASSFLGQTKYEQYF. CDR3 nucleotides: TGTGCCAGCAGTTTCTTGGGACAGACCAAGTACGAGCAGTACTTC.

The V gene is TRBV7-9, the J gene TRBJ2-7; TRBD2 matches at 11 bases. This CDR3 has 14 residues. J gave up 3 bases and V 6 bases, and 4 bases lay outside the gene matches. Germline V gene lookup returns CDR1 SEHNR and CDR2 FQNEAQ (reference sequence). The CDR3 protein is CASRGTSGNYEQYF. The CDR3 coding sequence is TGTGCCAGCAGGGGGACTAGCGGAAACTACGAGCAGTACTTC.

The chain employs TRBV6-1 and TRBJ2-1; a possible D gene is TRBD1 (5 bases). CDR1 and CDR2 from the germline V gene are MNHNS and SASEGT. Trimming stripped 5 bases from V and 0 bases from J, with 11 bases between. The CDR3 runs to 15 residues. The CDR3 here is CASSTGPSSYNEQFF. The DNA for the CDR3 is TGTGCCAGCAGTACAGGCCCTAGCTCCTACAATGAGCAGTTCTTC.

V is TRBV5-1 and J is TRBJ2-7, with TRBD1 matching 7 bases. Germline CDR1 is SGHRS and CDR2 is YFSETQ. The CDR3 contains 14 residues. Trimming at V came to 2 bases and at J to 7 bases, leaving 9 bases not matched to a gene. CDR3 in amino acids: CASSLTTGALEQYF. In nucleotides, the CDR3 is TGCGCCAGCAGCTTAACTACAGGGGCCCTTGAGCAGTACTTC. Together with reference TRBV5-1 and TRBJ2-7, the CDR3 gives the full variable domain: KAGVTQTPRYLIKTRGQQVTLSCSPISGHRSVSWYQQTPGQGLQFLFEYFSETQRNKGNFPGRFSGRQFSNSRSEMNVSTLELGDSALYLCASSLTTGALEQYFGPGTRLTVT.

V usage is TRBV28 and J usage is TRBJ2-2, with 8 bases lining up with TRBD1. The CDR3 loop spans 16 amino acids. The V segment lost 8 bases and the J segment 7 bases; nucleotides outside the gene matches: 15. Germline V gene data show CDR1 as MDHEN and CDR2 as SYDVKM. The CDR3 loop is CASYRTGGRRVGELFF. The CDR3 DNA reads as TGTGCCAGCTACAGAACAGGGGGACGGAGGGTCGGGGAGCTGTTTTTT.

V and J are TRBV7-9 and TRBJ1-4; 9 bases are shared with TRBD1. Germline CDR1 is SEHNR and CDR2 is FQNEAQ (reference sequence). J lost 8 bases, V lost 6 bases, and 10 bases had no gene match. This CDR3 contains 15 residues. CDR3 in DNA: TGTGCCAGCAGTCCGGGACAGGGTTTACAAGAAAAACTGTTTTTT. Protein product: CASSPGQGLQEKLFF.

The V gene is TRBV5-1, the J gene TRBJ1-4, with D perhaps TRBD1 (5 bases). Germline CDR1 is SGHRS and CDR2 is YFSETQ. This CDR3 contains 13 residues. Trimming removed 4 bases at V and 2 bases at J, with 6 bases between. CDR3 protein: CASSRGTNEKLFF. The CDR3 DNA reads TGCGCCAGCAGCAGGGGCACTAATGAAAAACTGTTTTTT.

This chain uses TRBV5-8 with TRBJ2-1, with 9 bases identical to TRBD1. V trimming: 6 bases; J trimming: 8 bases; junction bases outside the gene matches: 12. The CDR3 length is 15 residues. Per the germline V gene, CDR1 is SGHTS and CDR2 is YDEGEE. The CDR3 loop reads CASTPGTGIDYEQFF. The CDR3 coding sequence is TGTGCCAGCACCCCGGGGACAGGGATAGATTATGAGCAGTTCTTC.

The chain joins TRBV7-2 to TRBJ2-7, with 9 bases that match TRBD1. This CDR3 spans 15 amino acids. V lost 4 bases to trimming and J lost 1 base; unmatched junction nucleotides: 5. Germline V lookup: CDR1 SGHTA, CDR2 FQGNSA. The CDR3 bases are TGTGCCAGCAGCTGGGGGGACAGGGTTTCCTACGAGCAGTACTTC. It translates to CASSWGDRVSYEQYF.

This clone is a singleton in its sample. The genes are TRBV18 and TRBJ2-3, with D possibly being TRBD2 (5 bases). The V end lost 1 base, the J end lost 2 bases, and 13 bases lay between the germline ends. CDR3 length: 16 amino acids. Per germline, CDR1 KGHSH and CDR2 LQKENI. DNA of the CDR3: TGTGCCAGCTCACCACTCGCGGCGGGCCTCACAGATACGCAGTATTTT. Residues: CASSPLAAGLTDTQYF.

The rearrangement joins TRBV29-1 to TRBJ2-7, with D possibly TRBD1 on 7 matching bases. The germline V gene encodes CDR1 SQVTM and CDR2 ANQGSEA. CDR3 length: 14 amino acids. Trimming took 6 bases from V and 0 from J, leaving 15 bases between them. The CDR3 DNA reads as TGCAGCGTCGGGTCAGGGGGGAGCTCCTACGAGCAGTACTTC. Translated: CSVGSGGSSYEQYF.

The J gene is TRBJ2-2, the V gene TRBV7-2, with TRBD2 matching over 9 bases. Germline loops: CDR1 SGHTA, CDR2 FQGNSA. V shed 5 bases, J shed 7 bases, and the junction held 11 bases outside the gene matches. This CDR3 comprises 16 residues. CDR3 residues: CASSQSLAGSGGELFF. The CDR3 bases are TGTGCCAGCAGCCAGTCCCTAGCGGGGTCCGGCGGGGAGCTGTTTTTT.

In its sample, this clone was seen once. The chain is built from TRBV9 and TRBJ1-3, with a possible D match to TRBD1 (6 bases). With 3 bases removed from V and 0 bases from J, the gap between germline ends came to 13 bases. Germline CDR1 reads SGDLS; CDR2 reads YYNGEE. The CDR3 is 16 residues long. CDR3 protein: CASSANQGSSGNTIYF. The CDR3 DNA is TGTGCCAGCAGCGCCAATCAGGGGAGCTCTGGAAACACCATATATTTT.

The genes are TRBV5-5 and TRBJ2-2; D is unclear. Germline V lookup: CDR1 SGHKS, CDR2 YYEKEE (reference sequence). The CDR3 covers 15 residues. The V end was cut by 1 base, the J end by 2 bases, with 9 bases between. CDR3: CASSLWSRNTGELFF. CDR3 nucleotide sequence: TGTGCCAGCAGCTTGTGGAGCAGAAACACCGGGGAGCTGTTTTTT.

CDR3 nucleotides: TGTGCCAGCTCCAATAGACAGGAAAGGCACGAGCAGTACTTC. This gives the protein CASSNRQERHEQYF. The V and J genes are TRBV18 and TRBJ2-7; D is perhaps TRBD1 (6 bases). CDR1 KGHSH and CDR2 LQKENI come from the germline V gene. Between the trimmed V and J ends, which lost 6 bases and 5 bases, there was a span of 17 bases. The CDR3 totals 14 residues.

This chain connects TRBV15 to TRBJ1-3; D call uncertain. V lost 0 bases and J 2 bases, leaving 8 bases between the germline ends. There are 15 residues in the CDR3. Germline V lookup: CDR1 LNHNV, CDR2 YYDKDF (reference sequence). The chain's CDR3 is CATSREGGTGNTIYF. CDR3 DNA: TGTGCCACCAGCAGAGAAGGAGGAACTGGAAACACCATATATTTT.

The chain couples TRBV5-6 to TRBJ2-5; D gene ambiguous. Germline CDR1 reads SGHDT; CDR2 reads YYEEEE. CDR3 size: 13 residues. Trimming removed 4 bases at V and 0 bases at J, with 7 bases between. This chain's CDR3 is CASSPDYQETQYF. CDR3 DNA: TGTGCCAGCAGCCCCGACTACCAAGAGACCCAGTACTTC.